The TCR beta chain under discussion was sequenced for a study of blood T cells in healthy people across ages. In germline, CDR1 is MNHNY, CDR2 SVGAGI (reference sequence). The CDR3 has 15 residues. Study outcomes and limitations: Unsorted PBMCs blocked a conclusive comparison of naive and antigen-experienced cells.

Using a J-beta primer mix together with a sample-barcoded 5' primer, a second PCR was run for about 6 to 11 cycles. TCRdb independently ran MiXCR on the 5' RACE reads; one entry per CDR3 protein. The sample lists fewer than 650,000 distinct CDR3 sequences; about 27% were seen once. This clonotype was picked up a small number of times. The antigen is unknown. The junction differs from germline at one of its ends, possibly a read error. These data are also associated with another study on T cells of mothers and their children. That paper notes: Overlap measured in related mother-child pairs was slightly, non-significantly higher than in unrelated pairs.

The receptor comes from a boy younger than 10 in good health. Sequenced input: blood. V is TRBV6-6 and J is TRBJ2-1; possibly TRBD2 for D (6 bases). CDR3: CASSYSMREGYEQHF. CDR3 DNA: TGTGCCAGCAGTTACTCGATGCGGGAAGGGTACGAGCAGCACTTC.